These 9 T cell receptor beta chains were all obtained from the same sample, sequenced in a study of T cells in localized non-small cell lung cancer. The protocol was immunoSEQ multiplex PCR, while the TCRdb copy is restricted to in-frame clones and leaves out a portion. The table lists roughly 58,000 clones, 80% to 90% of them singletons. The source was PBMCs, collected before any cancer treatment. These receptors originate from a man between 35 and 75 years old with stage II lung adenocarcinoma.

This rearrangement joins TRBV27 to TRBJ2-7; TRBD1 or TRBD2 may be the D gene (6 bases each). This CDR3 has 13 amino acids. The ends were cut back, 6 bases at V and 5 bases at J, with 14 bases in the middle. Germline CDR1 reads MNHEY; CDR2 reads SMNVEV (reference sequence). CDR3 loop: CASRRDNRDEQYF. The CDR3, as DNA: TGTGCCAGCAGGCGGGACAACCGCGACGAGCAGTACTTC.

Only a few counts were recorded for this clone. The rearrangement joins TRBV19 to TRBJ2-7, with 9 bases that match TRBD2. V dropped 10 bases and J dropped 2; count of bases not matched to a gene: 12. Germline V gene sequence: CDR1 LNHDA, CDR2 SQIVND (reference sequence). The CDR3 extends over 15 amino acids. CDR3 loop: CATAPHSGRTYEQYF. For the CDR3, the DNA is TGTGCCACCGCTCCCCATAGCGGGAGAACCTACGAGCAGTACTTC.

The rearrangement links TRBV19 to TRBJ2-5, with D tentatively TRBD1 or TRBD2 (7 bases each). Trimming cost V 4 bases and J 1 base, with 19 bases left between them. The length of the CDR3 is 17 residues. CDR1 LNHDA and CDR2 SQIVND come from the germline V gene (reference sequence). As DNA, the CDR3 is TGTGCCAGTAGTACAGGGGGACTGGTAGCGGGCCAAGAGACCCAGTACTTC. Protein: CASSTGGLVAGQETQYF.

The genes are TRBV7-2 and TRBJ2-1; TRBD2 is a possible D gene (6 bases). Germline CDR1 SGHTA, CDR2 FQGNSA. Trimming cost V 2 bases and J 9 bases, with 20 bases left between them. The CDR3 runs to 16 residues. The CDR3 protein is CASSLNPTGAGGEQFF. The CDR3 DNA is TGTGCCAGCAGCTTAAATCCCACGGGAGCAGGTGGTGAGCAGTTCTTC.

This chain joins TRBV19 and TRBJ1-5; 7 positions agree with TRBD1. This CDR3 comprises 13 residues. The germline V gene encodes CDR1 LNHDA and CDR2 SQIVND (reference sequence). J was trimmed by 7 bases and V by 7 bases; bases with no gene match: 7. CDR3 region: CASTGGQFQPQHF. In DNA form, the CDR3 reads TGTGCCAGTACTGGGGGACAGTTCCAGCCCCAGCATTTT.

The V gene is TRBV29-1, the J gene TRBJ1-1; possible D gene TRBD1, 5 bases. Germline-derived CDR1 and CDR2 are SQVTM and ANQGSEA. The CDR3 has 12 residues. The DNA of the CDR3 is TGCACATCAGGGAGGGAGCACACTGAAGCTTTCTTT. This translates into CTSGREHTEAFF.

The J gene is TRBJ2-2, the V gene TRBV10-3; D gene uncertain. Trimming removed 6 bases from V and 2 bases from J, with 7 bases in between. Germline loops: CDR1 ENHRY, CDR2 SYGVKD. This CDR3 is 13 amino acids long. CDR3 sequence reads: CAIRDLNTGELFF. CDR3 DNA sequence: TGTGCCATCAGGGACCTAAACACCGGGGAGCTGTTTTTT.

The chain carries TRBV18 and TRBJ2-5; the D is unclear. The germline V gene has CDR1 KGHSH and CDR2 LQKENI. The V end lost 1 base, the J end lost 5 bases, and 5 bases lay between the germline ends. The CDR3 is 12 residues long. The CDR3 spells CASSPQEETQYF. DNA for the CDR3: TGTGCCAGCTCACCACAGGAGGAGACCCAGTACTTC.

V and J are TRBV18 and TRBJ2-1, with 13 bases that match TRBD2. The CDR3 contains 16 residues. J gave up 10 bases and V 2 bases, and 8 bases lay outside the gene matches. Germline V lookup: CDR1 KGHSH, CDR2 LQKENI. Written as DNA, the CDR3 is TGTGCCAGCTCACCAGGGACTAGCGGGGTTCTGAGCGAGCAGTTCTTC. Protein sequence: CASSPGTSGVLSEQFF.